Presented here are 11 T cell receptor beta chains from one specimen sequenced in a study of T cell clonality in common variable immunodeficiency. General observations from the study: In common variable immunodeficiency, TCR beta chains reportedly carried fewer deletions and N-nucleotide insertions.

TCRdb's copy holds only in-frame clones and misses some; the assay was immunoSEQ multiplex PCR. This sample has roughly 42,000 clones, each found more than once. These TCRs' antigens remain unknown. Sequenced material: peripheral blood mononuclear cells. These receptors came from a human donor with common variable immunodeficiency.

At least ten counts were recorded for this clone. The read finishes 3 residues shy of the CDR3 end, and the germline J gene is used to complete it. The chain employs TRBV23-1 and TRBJ1-4; TRBD1 aligns across 8 bases. TRBV23-1 is known as an ORF, though its function is uncertain. Trimming removed 6 bases from V and 4 bases from J; junction bases left unmatched: 7. The CDR3 runs 15 residues. The CDR3 DNA, read in part, is TGCGCCAGCAGCTTTGGACAGGGATGTAATGAAAAA. This codes for CASSFGQGCNEK. The entire CDR3 protein is CASSFGQGCNEKLFF.

This clone was seen repeatedly, ten times or more. The CDR3 is cut off 3 residues early in the read; its end comes from the germline J gene. The V call is TRBV11-2, the J call TRBJ2-7; 9 bases are a match to TRBD1. The CDR3 runs 13 residues. Germline loops: CDR1 SGHAT, CDR2 FQNNGV. Unmatched junction bases numbered 3, after V lost 3 bases and J lost 6 bases. The CDR3 DNA, read in part, is TGTGCCAGCAGCTTTGGGACAGGGAGCGAG. It yields the protein CASSFGTGSE. The CDR3 reads in full as CASSFGTGSEQYF.

In regard to this clone: The read gets to within 3 residues of the CDR3 end, and the germline J gene fills in the rest. The chain links TRBV7-2 to TRBJ2-3; tentatively, D is TRBD2 (5 bases). Germline assignment: CDR1 SGHTA and CDR2 FQGNSA. The CDR3 runs to 14 residues. V lost 5 bases, J lost 4 bases, and 13 bases lay in between. Here the CDR3 reads CASSQGLSADTQYF. The sequenced CDR3 bases are TGTGCCAGCAGCCAAGGACTGAGCGCAGATACG.

This clone was counted between two and nine times. The CDR3 here is CASREKQGAYEQYF. The sequenced CDR3 bases are TGCGCCAGCAGGGAAAAACAGGGGGCGTACGAG. This chain uses TRBV10-1 with TRBJ2-7; 9 nucleotides agree with TRBD1. The sequenced fragment ends 3 residues before the CDR3 boundary, so the rest is inferred from the germline J gene. Germline CDR1 reads WNHNN; CDR2 reads SYGVQD (reference sequence). This CDR3 has 14 amino acids. V was pared by 6 bases and J by 4 bases, with 7 bases of the junction left unmatched.

This clone occurred many times. Sequencing ends 3 residues short of the CDR3 end; the germline J gene provides the rest. This chain connects TRBV19 to TRBJ2-1; possibly TRBD1 for D (6 bases). The germline V and J ends were trimmed by 0 bases and 4 bases, with 10 bases remaining between them. Germline values: CDR1 LNHDA, CDR2 SQIVND (reference sequence). This CDR3 has 15 residues. The CDR3 is CASSIDQGKYNEQFF. CDR3 DNA, as far as it was read: TGTGCCAGTAGTATAGATCAGGGGAAGTACAATGAG.

This clone was detected ten times or more. The CDR3 end falls 3 residues outside the read, so it is completed with the germline J gene. The chain uses TRBV2 and TRBJ2-5, with no clear D. Germline lookup yields CDR1 SNHLY and CDR2 FYNNEI. The V gene lost 5 bases and the J gene lost 5 bases, with 12 bases spanning the gap. CDR3 length: 13 residues. CDR3 DNA, as far as it was read: TGTGCCAGCAGTATCGGTTCCCGGGAGACC. Its translation: CASSIGSRET. The complete CDR3 reads CASSIGSRETQYF.

This clone showed up just a few times. The read falls 3 residues short of the CDR3 end, and the missing part is taken from the germline J gene. The chain recombines TRBV5-1 with TRBJ2-7, with TRBD2 identical over 7 bases. Trimming at V came to 0 bases and at J to 1 base, leaving 7 bases not matched to a gene. The CDR3 length is 16 residues. Germline V gives CDR1 SGHRS, CDR2 YFSETQ. The covered CDR3 bases are TGCGCCAGCAGCTTGGGGGGCGGGGGTTCGTCCTACGAG. It codes for CASSLGGGGSSYE. The full CDR3 is CASSLGGGGSSYEQYF.

Note on this clone: The read halts 3 residues ahead of the CDR3 end, with the missing end drawn from the germline J gene. The V call is TRBV19, the J call TRBJ2-6; D is possibly TRBD1 (6 bases). The CDR3 is 17 residues long. Between the trimmed V and J ends, which lost 10 bases and 0 bases, there was a span of 19 bases. Germline-derived CDR1 and CDR2 are LNHDA and SQIVND (reference sequence). Incomplete CDR3 DNA: TGTGCCATAGGAAAGGCAGGGGAGATCTCTGGGGCCAACGTC. Translation: CAIGKAGEISGANV. The entire CDR3 sequence reads CAIGKAGEISGANVLTF.

In the case of this clone: The read halts 3 residues ahead of the CDR3 end, with the missing end drawn from the germline J gene. V gene TRBV6-1 combines with J gene TRBJ1-2; 8 bases agree with TRBD1. CDR1 is MNHNS, CDR2 SASEGT, per germline. The CDR3 contains 18 residues. V trimming: 1 base; J trimming: 4 bases; junction bases outside the gene matches: 14. The CDR3 sequence is CASSEDRTGTLLGYGYTF. The sequenced part of the CDR3 DNA is TGTGCCAGCAGTGAAGATCGGACAGGGACCCTTCTCGGCTATGGC.

This clone has just a few counts. The read gets to within 3 residues of the CDR3 end, and the germline J gene fills in the rest. The J gene is TRBJ2-2, the V gene TRBV7-3; 10 nucleotides match TRBD2. The trim removed 3 bases at V and 4 bases at J, leaving 8 bases unmatched. Germline CDR1 and CDR2: SGHTA and FQGTGA. This CDR3 region has 17 residues. CDR3 DNA (partial): TGTGCCAGCAGCTTGTGGGGGACTAGCGCAGGCACCGGGGAG. This translates into CASSLWGTSAGTGE. From start to end, the CDR3 is CASSLWGTSAGTGELFF.

This clone was seen many times. The read is 3 residues too short to cover the CDR3 end, so that end is filled in from the germline J gene. The rearrangement uses TRBV28 and TRBJ2-7; the D gene is possibly TRBD1 (6 bases). The CDR3 contains 13 residues. V was trimmed by 11 bases and J by 1 base, leaving 15 bases between them. Germline V gene sequence: CDR1 MDHEN, CDR2 SYDVKM. The covered CDR3 bases are TGTGCCGTTTCCTACAGGGTATCCTACGAG. This encodes CAVSYRVSYE. The complete CDR3 sequence is CAVSYRVSYEQYF.